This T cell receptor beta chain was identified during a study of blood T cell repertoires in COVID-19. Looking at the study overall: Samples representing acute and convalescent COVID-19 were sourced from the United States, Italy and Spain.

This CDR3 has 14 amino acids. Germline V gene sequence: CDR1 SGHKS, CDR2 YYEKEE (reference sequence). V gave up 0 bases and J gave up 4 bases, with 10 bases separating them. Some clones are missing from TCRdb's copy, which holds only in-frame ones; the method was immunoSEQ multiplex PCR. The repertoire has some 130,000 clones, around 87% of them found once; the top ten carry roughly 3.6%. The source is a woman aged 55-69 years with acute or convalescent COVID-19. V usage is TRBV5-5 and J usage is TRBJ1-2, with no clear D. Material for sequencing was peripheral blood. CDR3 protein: CASSLEVTSYGYTF. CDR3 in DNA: TGTGCCAGCAGCTTGGAAGTCACGAGCTATGGCTACACCTTC.